This is a list of T cell receptor beta chains from one sample in a study of T cells in Graves' hyperthyroidism and ophthalmopathy. A single record per CDR3 protein comes from TCRdb applying MiXCR to the multiplex PCR reads. The sample consists of around 700,000 distinct CDR3 sequences, just over 35% of them appearing once. Sequencing was done on a sample of blood. Receptor source: a woman in her thirties or forties with Graves' hyperthyroidism. Each CDR3 is given with its conserved first and last residue. The D gene is left open where the match is weak. Clone size is shown for a subset of rows, as once, few, many or a class of expanded clone.

d_call	v_call	j_call	cdr3_length	clone_size	cdr3_nt	cdr3_aa
-	TRBV7-2	TRBJ2-7	14	many	TGTGCCAGCAGCCGCATTCCGGAATCCTACGAGCAGTACTTC	CASSRIPESYEQYF
-	TRBV20-1	TRBJ1-5	14	many	TGCAGTGCTAGAGATCAAGGGGGTGGGCAGCCCCAGCATTTT	CSARDQGGGQPQHF
-	TRBV27	TRBJ2-7	16	-	TGTGCCAGCAGTTCTAACAGGGATTTTTGGTTTAACGAGCAGTACTTC	CASSSNRDFWFNEQYF
-	TRBV19	TRBJ1-5	13	-	TGTGCCAGTAGTCGAAAGGGTAATCAGCCCCAGCATTTT	CASSRKGNQPQHF
-	TRBV7-2	TRBJ2-7	15	-	TGTGCCAGCAGCGCGGGACAGCAGCCTCCCTACGAGCAGTACTTC	CASSAGQQPPYEQYF
-	TRBV29-1	TRBJ1-1	14	-	TGCAGCGTTCGAACGGGTAATTGGGGCACTGAAGCTTTCTTT	CSVRTGNWGTEAFF
TRBD1	TRBV5-6	TRBJ1-4	19	once	TGTGCCAGCAGCTTGTTGACAGGGGCAGAGTACGCGACTAATGAAAAACTGTTTTTT	CASSLLTGAEYATNEKLFF
TRBD1	TRBV4-1	TRBJ2-7	16	-	TGTGCCAGCAGCCAGAACAGGGGGCCGTGGGCTGAAGAGCAGTACTTC	CASSQNRGPWAEEQYF
TRBD2	TRBV10-3	TRBJ2-2	15	many	TGTGCCATCAGTGCGAGCGGGGTCGACACCGGGGAGCTGTTTTTT	CAISASGVDTGELFF
TRBD1	TRBV4-3	TRBJ2-7	15	-	TGCGCCAGCAGCCAAGAGACAGGGGACCACTACGAGCAGTACTTC	CASSQETGDHYEQYF
-	TRBV2	TRBJ2-7	14	many	TGTGCCAGCAGGGAGGGGACAGCCACCTACGAGCAGTACTTC	CASREGTATYEQYF
TRBD1	TRBV19	TRBJ1-6	16	many	TGTGCCAGTAGTACTTCGGACAGGGAGGTCAGGTCACCCCTCCACTTT	CASSTSDREVRSPLHF
TRBD1	TRBV20-1	TRBJ1-6	17	-	TGCAGTGCTAGAGGGACAGGGGGAACAGAGAAGGGTTCACCCCTCCACTTT	CSARGTGGTEKGSPLHF
-	TRBV25-1	TRBJ1-6	15	-	TGTGCTAGAGATGGGCGAATAGGCTATAATTCACCCCTCCACTTT	CARDGRIGYNSPLHF
-	TRBV5-4	TRBJ2-3	15	-	TGTGCCAGCAGCTTGGTGCAGGGGACCACAGATACGCAGTATTTT	CASSLVQGTTDTQYF
-	TRBV10-3	TRBJ2-5	18	-	TGTGCCAGCAGCCCCCTCCCCGGATCGACGGACATCCAAGAGACCCAGTACTTC	CASSPLPGSTDIQETQYF
TRBD1	TRBV29-1	TRBJ1-1	17	many	TGTAGCGTCCCAAAAACCGGGACAGGGAACATGAACACTGAAGCTTTCTTT	CSVPKTGTGNMNTEAFF
-	TRBV15	TRBJ2-3	15	-	TGTGCCACCAGCAGAGGACCCGGGAGCACAGATACGCAGTATTTT	CATSRGPGSTDTQYF
-	TRBV11-2	TRBJ1-1	17	-	TGTGCCAGCAGCTACGCCCGGGGAGGCCTTATGAACACTGAAGCTTTCTTT	CASSYARGGLMNTEAFF
-	TRBV19	TRBJ2-2	15	few	TGTGCCAGTAGCGGAAGGGGGGGCGGCACCGGGGAGCTGTTTTTT	CASSGRGGGTGELFF
-	TRBV6-5	TRBJ1-4	12	many	TGTGCCAGCAGTTCAGTTCCGGAAAAACTGTTTTTT	CASSSVPEKLFF
-	TRBV7-9	TRBJ2-6	16	few	TGTGCCAGCAGCTCAACCAGGGGATCTGGGGCCAACGTCCTGACTTTC	CASSSTRGSGANVLTF
-	TRBV7-2	TRBJ1-2	15	few	TGTGCCAGCAGCCCCGGATTGGGGGGGGTTGACGGCTACACCTTC	CASSPGLGGVDGYTF
-	TRBV29-1	TRBJ1-5	11	many	TGCAGCGTTGTAACTAATCAGCCCCAGCATTTT	CSVVTNQPQHF
-	TRBV5-1	TRBJ1-6	15	many	TGCGCCAGCAGCGCGGGTGGAGGGGAAGGTTCACCCCTCCACTTT	CASSAGGGEGSPLHF
-	TRBV10-3	TRBJ2-6	13	-	TGTGCCATCAGATCTGCAGGGGCCAACGTCCTGACTTTC	CAIRSAGANVLTF
-	TRBV7-9	TRBJ1-4	13	once	TGTGCCAGCAGCGGGCCAGGGGAGGGAAAACTGTTTTTT	CASSGPGEGKLFF
-	TRBV29-1	TRBJ1-2	12	few	TGCAGCGACCAGGGTTTTGACTATGGCTACACCTTC	CSDQGFDYGYTF
-	TRBV20-1	TRBJ2-7	11	many	TGCAGTGCTAGCGGGGTCTACGAGCAGTACTTC	CSASGVYEQYF
-	TRBV7-9	TRBJ2-7	14	-	TGTGCCAGCACCACGCGACAGCCGGGTGAGAAGCAGTACTTC	CASTTRQPGEKQYF
-	TRBV2	TRBJ1-5	12	many	TGTGCCAGCAGTCCCGCGACGCAGCCCCAGCATTTT	CASSPATQPQHF
TRBD1	TRBV6-2/TRBV6-3	TRBJ1-2	15	few	TGTGCCAGCAGTCTCGGGACAGGGATCTTCTATGGCTACACCTTC	CASSLGTGIFYGYTF
TRBD2	TRBV10-3	TRBJ2-5	14	many	TGTGCCATCAGTGAGGGACTAGCGCAAGAGACCCAGTACTTC	CAISEGLAQETQYF
TRBD1	TRBV29-1	TRBJ1-2	14	-	TGCAGCTGGGGACAGGGGGCGGAACTGGATGGCTACACCTTC	CSWGQGAELDGYTF
-	TRBV4-3	TRBJ1-2	14	-	TGCGCCAGCAGCGACCGGGACGCCAGCTATGGCTACACCTTC	CASSDRDASYGYTF
TRBD1	TRBV2	TRBJ1-5	18	-	TGTGCCAGCAGCACCAAACCACTAAGGACAGGCCGAAATCAGCCCCAGCATTTT	CASSTKPLRTGRNQPQHF
-	TRBV6-5	TRBJ1-5	15	few	TGTGCCAGCAGTTACTCTTGGGGGGCCGATCAGCCCCAGCATTTT	CASSYSWGADQPQHF
-	TRBV20-1	TRBJ1-1	11	few	TGCAGTGGACAGCTGAACACTGAAGCTTTCTTT	CSGQLNTEAFF
TRBD2	TRBV11-1	TRBJ2-7	17	-	TGTGCCAGCAGCTTTTCTAGCGGGGGGGGGTCCTACAATGAGCAGTACTTC	CASSFSSGGGSYNEQYF
TRBD1	TRBV13	TRBJ1-2	15	few	TGTGCCAGCAGCGTAAGACAGGGGGCAAGCTATGGCTACACCTTC	CASSVRQGASYGYTF
TRBD2	TRBV7-2	TRBJ2-7	15	-	TGCGCCAGCAGCCAAGAACTAGCGGGGCGCTACGAGCAGTACTTC	CASSQELAGRYEQYF
TRBD1	TRBV4-3	TRBJ1-2	16	-	TGCGCCAGCAGCCAAGCCCCAGGACAGGTCGCCTATGGCTACACCTTC	CASSQAPGQVAYGYTF
-	TRBV4-3	TRBJ1-5	15	few	TGCGCCAGCAGCCAAGTTTGGAATAGCAATCAGCCCCAGCATTTT	CASSQVWNSNQPQHF
-	TRBV10-3	TRBJ2-2	15	-	TGTGCCATCAACAGAGACAGAACGAACACCGGGGAGCTGTTTTTT	CAINRDRTNTGELFF
-	TRBV10-3	TRBJ1-2	14	many	TGTGCCATCAGGTACGACACCGGGACGGTGGAGATCACCTTC	CAIRYDTGTVEITF
-	TRBV7-6	TRBJ1-2	15	-	TGTGCTAGAGAGATGGACAACCGTTGGGACTATGGCTACACCTTC	CAREMDNRWDYGYTF
TRBD1	TRBV7-9	TRBJ1-2	17	few	TGTGCCAGCAGCCGAGGGACAGGGGGGGAGGTTACCTATGGCTACACCTTC	CASSRGTGGEVTYGYTF
TRBD2	TRBV29-1	TRBJ2-5	13	many	TGCAGCGTTCTAACGGGGGGGCAAGAGACCCAGTACTTC	CSVLTGGQETQYF